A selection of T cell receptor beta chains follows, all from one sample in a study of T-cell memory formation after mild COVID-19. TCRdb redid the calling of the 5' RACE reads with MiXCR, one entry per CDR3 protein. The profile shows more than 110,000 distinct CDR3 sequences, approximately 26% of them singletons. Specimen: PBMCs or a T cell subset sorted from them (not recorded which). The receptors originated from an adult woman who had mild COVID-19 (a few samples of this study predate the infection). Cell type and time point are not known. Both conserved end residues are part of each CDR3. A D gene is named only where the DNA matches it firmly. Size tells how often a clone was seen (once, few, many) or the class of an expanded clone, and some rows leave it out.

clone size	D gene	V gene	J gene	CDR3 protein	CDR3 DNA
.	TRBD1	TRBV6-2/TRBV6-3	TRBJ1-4	CASSSDRGPNEKLFF	TGTGCCAGCAGTTCCGACAGGGGACCCAATGAAAAACTGTTTTTT
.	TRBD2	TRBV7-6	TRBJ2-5	CASSPPAGGQETQYF	TGTGCCAGCAGCCCTCCAGCGGGGGGCCAAGAGACCCAGTACTTC
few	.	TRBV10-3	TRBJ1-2	CAISAGEGGPGYTF	TGTGCCATCAGTGCTGGGGAGGGGGGCCCTGGCTACACCTTC
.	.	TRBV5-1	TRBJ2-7	CASSFSDSYEQYF	TGCGCCAGCAGCTTCAGTGACTCCTACGAGCAGTACTTC
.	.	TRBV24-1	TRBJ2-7	CATSDSDGPFFEQYF	TGTGCCACCAGTGACTCTGACGGACCCTTTTTCGAGCAGTACTTC
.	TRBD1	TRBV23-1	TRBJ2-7	CASQKARDRVEYF	TGCGCCAGCCAAAAAGCCAGGGACAGGGTGGAGTACTTC
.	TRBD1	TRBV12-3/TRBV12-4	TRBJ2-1	CASSFPGTGASDEQFF	TGTGCCAGCAGTTTCCCGGGGACAGGAGCGTCGGATGAGCAGTTCTTC
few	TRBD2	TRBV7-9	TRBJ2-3	CASIFLSGGTDTQYF	TGTGCCAGCATCTTCCTTAGCGGGGGGACAGATACGCAGTATTTT
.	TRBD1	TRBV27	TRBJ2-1	CASSPFGTGNNEQFF	TGTGCCAGCAGTCCCTTTGGGACAGGAAACAATGAGCAGTTCTTC
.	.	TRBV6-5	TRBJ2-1	CASRLNRDEQFF	TGTGCCAGCAGGCTCAACAGGGATGAGCAGTTCTTC
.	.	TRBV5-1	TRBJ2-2	CASSPGVGTGELFF	TGCGCCAGCAGCCCTGGGGTGGGCACCGGGGAGCTGTTTTTT
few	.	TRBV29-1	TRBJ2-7	CSVEKWGDSNYEQYF	TGCAGCGTTGAGAAGTGGGGGGACAGCAACTACGAGCAGTACTTC
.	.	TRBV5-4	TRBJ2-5	CASSKLETQYF	TGTGCCAGCAGCAAGCTAGAGACCCAGTACTTC
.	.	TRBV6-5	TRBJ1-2	CASSLMAGAGYTF	TGTGCCAGCAGTCTAATGGCGGGTGCTGGCTACACCTTC
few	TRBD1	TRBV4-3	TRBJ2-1	CASSQGKQGAIAPVAATSYNEQFF	TGCGCCAGCAGCCAAGGCAAGCAGGGGGCGATCGCGCCCGTGGCGGCCACCTCCTACAATGAGCAGTTCTTC
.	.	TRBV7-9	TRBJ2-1	CASSPPYSGRDNEQFF	TGTGCCAGCAGCCCCCCGTATTCAGGGAGAGACAATGAGCAGTTCTTC
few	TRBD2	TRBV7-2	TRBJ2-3	CASSLLWREASTDTQYF	TGTGCCAGCAGCTTACTCTGGCGGGAGGCTAGCACAGATACGCAGTATTTT
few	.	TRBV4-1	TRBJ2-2	CASSQRQSGELFF	TGCGCCAGCAGCCAAAGACAGAGCGGGGAGCTGTTTTTT
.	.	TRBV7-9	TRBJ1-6	CASSGRSYNSPLHF	TGTGCCAGCAGCGGGAGATCCTATAATTCACCCCTCCACTTT
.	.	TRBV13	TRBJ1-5	CASSLGPPGNQPQHF	TGTGCCAGCAGCTTGGGACCGCCGGGGAATCAGCCCCAGCATTTT
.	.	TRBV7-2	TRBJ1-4	CASSPGQNEKLFF	TGTGCCAGCAGCCCCGGACAGAATGAAAAACTGTTTTTT
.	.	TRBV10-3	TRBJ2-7	CAIEAGTTYEQYF	TGTGCCATCGAGGCGGGGACCACCTACGAGCAGTACTTC
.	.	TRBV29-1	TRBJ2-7	CSVVRTDTGEQYF	TGCAGCGTCGTACGGACAGATACGGGGGAGCAGTACTTC
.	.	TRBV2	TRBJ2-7	CASSEKSSYYEQYF	TGTGCCAGCAGTGAAAAGTCTAGTTACTACGAGCAGTACTTC
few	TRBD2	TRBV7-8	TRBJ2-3	CASSLEASGGITQYF	TGTGCCAGCAGCTTAGAGGCTAGCGGTGGAATTACGCAGTATTTT
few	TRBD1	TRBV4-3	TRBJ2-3	CASSQMDRVTDTQYF	TGCGCCAGCAGCCAAATGGACAGGGTTACAGATACGCAGTATTTT
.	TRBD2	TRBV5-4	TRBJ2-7	CASSLLAPAGLSYEQYF	TGTGCCAGCAGCTTGCTCGCGCCAGCGGGATTATCCTACGAGCAGTACTTC
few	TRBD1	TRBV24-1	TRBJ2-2	CATSDRGTGGDGELFF	TGTGCCACCAGTGACCGCGGGACAGGGGGCGACGGGGAGCTGTTTTTT
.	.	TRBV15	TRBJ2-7	CATSREFENNYEQYF	TGTGCCACCAGCAGAGAATTTGAGAACAACTACGAGCAGTACTTC
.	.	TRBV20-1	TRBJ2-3	CSASEATPGRDTQYF	TGCAGTGCTTCCGAGGCCACCCCGGGGAGAGATACGCAGTATTTT
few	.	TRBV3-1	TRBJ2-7	CASSQRFNTYEQYF	TGTGCCAGCAGCCAAAGGTTTAATACCTACGAGCAGTACTTC
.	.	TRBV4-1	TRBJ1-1	CASSQDLGSEDTEAFF	TGCGCCAGCAGCCAAGATCTAGGCAGCGAGGACACTGAAGCTTTCTTT
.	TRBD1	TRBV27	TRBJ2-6	CASSKQGPVSGANVLTF	TGTGCCAGCAGCAAACAGGGGCCGGTGTCCGGGGCCAACGTCCTGACTTTC
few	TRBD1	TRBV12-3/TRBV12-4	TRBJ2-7	CASSRRTGAPYEQYF	TGTGCCAGCAGTCGGCGGACAGGGGCCCCCTACGAGCAGTACTTC
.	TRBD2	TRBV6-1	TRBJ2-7	CASRESSGLADSYEQYF	TGTGCCAGCAGAGAGTCATCGGGACTAGCGGACTCCTACGAGCAGTACTTC
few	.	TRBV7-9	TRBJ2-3	CASSPIVERIRSDTQYF	TGTGCCAGCAGCCCCATCGTGGAGAGGATCAGGTCAGATACGCAGTATTTT
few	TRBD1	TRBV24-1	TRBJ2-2	CATSDVGQGDTGELFF	TGTGCCACCAGTGACGTGGGACAGGGCGACACCGGGGAGCTGTTTTTT
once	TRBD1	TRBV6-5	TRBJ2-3	CASTSGQGTDTQYF	TGTGCCAGCACCTCGGGACAGGGAACAGATACGCAGTATTTT
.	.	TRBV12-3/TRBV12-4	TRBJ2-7	CASSDTRPYEQYF	TGTGCCAGCAGCGACACCCGACCCTACGAGCAGTACTTC
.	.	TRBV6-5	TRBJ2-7	CASSYEGAYEQYF	TGTGCCAGCAGTTACGAGGGGGCCTACGAGCAGTACTTC
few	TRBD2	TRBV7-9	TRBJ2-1	CASSPRLAYDNEQFF	TGTGCCAGCAGCCCCAGACTAGCGTATGACAATGAGCAGTTCTTC
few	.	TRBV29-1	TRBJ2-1	CSALGLSGSSYNEQFF	TGCAGCGCCCTGGGTCTGAGTGGAAGCTCCTACAATGAGCAGTTCTTC
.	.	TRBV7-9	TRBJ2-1	CASSLVVSGENEQFF	TGTGCCAGCAGCTTAGTTGTTAGCGGTGAGAATGAGCAGTTCTTC
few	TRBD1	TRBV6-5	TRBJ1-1	CASSSQDRGFPPYRNTEAFF	TGTGCCAGCAGCTCCCAGGACAGGGGCTTTCCTCCATACCGGAACACTGAAGCTTTCTTT
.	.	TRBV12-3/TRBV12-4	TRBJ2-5	CASSASAGETQYF	TGTGCCAGCAGTGCCTCCGCGGGGGAGACCCAGTACTTC
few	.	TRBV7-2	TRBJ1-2	CASEGVRGPLIYGYTF	TGTGCCAGCGAGGGGGTTCGCGGACCGCTGATCTATGGCTACACCTTC
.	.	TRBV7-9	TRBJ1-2	CASSLGDGAYTF	TGTGCCAGCAGCTTAGGAGACGGCGCCTACACCTTC
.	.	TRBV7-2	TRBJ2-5	CASIHPQEPETQYF	TGTGCCAGCATTCACCCACAGGAGCCAGAGACCCAGTACTTC
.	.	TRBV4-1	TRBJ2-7	CASSQVYPRGTYEQYF	TGCGCCAGCTCACAAGTTTACCCCAGGGGTACCTACGAGCAGTACTTC
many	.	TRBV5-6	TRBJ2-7	CASSASYEQYF	TGTGCCAGCAGCGCATCCTACGAGCAGTACTTC
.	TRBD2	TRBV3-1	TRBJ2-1	CASSQDRGLAGGHSYNEQFF	TGTGCCAGCAGCCAAGATCGTGGACTAGCGGGGGGGCACTCATACAATGAGCAGTTCTTC
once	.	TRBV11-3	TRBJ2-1	CASTPRGRSYNEQFF	TGTGCCAGCACCCCTAGGGGCAGATCCTACAATGAGCAGTTCTTC
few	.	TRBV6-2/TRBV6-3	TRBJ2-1	CASSYSDQGQFF	TGTGCCAGCAGTTACTCGGATCAGGGGCAGTTCTTC
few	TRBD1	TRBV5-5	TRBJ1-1	CASSQGTGGLNTEAFF	TGTGCCAGCAGCCAAGGGACAGGGGGCCTGAACACTGAAGCTTTCTTT
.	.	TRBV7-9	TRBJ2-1	CASSFPNDEQFF	TGTGCCAGCAGCTTCCCTAACGATGAGCAGTTCTTC